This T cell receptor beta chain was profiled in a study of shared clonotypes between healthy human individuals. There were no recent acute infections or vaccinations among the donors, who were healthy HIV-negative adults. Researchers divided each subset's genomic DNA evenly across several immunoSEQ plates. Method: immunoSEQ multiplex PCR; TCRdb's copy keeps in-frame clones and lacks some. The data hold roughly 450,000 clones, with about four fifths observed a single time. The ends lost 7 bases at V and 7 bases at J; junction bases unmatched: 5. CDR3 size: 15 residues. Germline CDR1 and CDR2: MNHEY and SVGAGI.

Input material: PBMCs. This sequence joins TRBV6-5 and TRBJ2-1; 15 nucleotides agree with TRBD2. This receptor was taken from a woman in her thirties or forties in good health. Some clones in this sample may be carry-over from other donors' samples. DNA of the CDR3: TGTGCCAGCAAACCCGGACTAGCGGGAGGGAATGAGCAGTTCTTC. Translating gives CASKPGLAGGNEQFF.